The entry that follows covers one T cell receptor beta chain sequence. Using immunoSEQ multiplex PCR, the repertoire was profiled, and TCRdb retains in-frame clones only, with some absent. The table has about 190,000 clones, around 76% seen once; the top ten hold roughly 7.1%. The source of the sample is a study of blood T cell repertoires in COVID-19. V gave up 4 bases and J gave up 3 bases, with 20 bases separating them. The CDR3 contains 16 residues. The sample comprised peripheral blood. The receptor's source is a woman aged 55-75 years with COVID-19, enrolled during active disease. The chain is built from TRBV5-3 and TRBJ2-7, with D possibly being TRBD1 (5 bases). TRBV5-3 is recorded as an ORF, its role being uncertain. The CDR3 DNA reads TGTGCCAGAAGCCACGACAGAACCTCAGGGATCTACGAGCAGTACGTC. Encoded protein: CARSHDRTSGIYEQYV.